This TCR beta chain was profiled in a study of shared clonotypes between healthy human individuals. Germline V gene lookup returns CDR1 ENHRY and CDR2 SYGVKD. CDR3 length: 15 residues. Between the trimmed V and J ends, which lost 2 bases and 4 bases, there was a span of 13 bases. Sorted-subset replicate PCR reactions contained 200 to 250 ng DNA, corresponding to tens of thousands of T cell genomes. The table came from immunoSEQ multiplex PCR; TCRdb's copy has only in-frame clones and leaves some out. The sample lists 2 million to 3 million clones; over 85% were seen once. This sequence was found in a young man in good health. Some clones in this sample may be carry-over from other donors' samples. The J gene is TRBJ2-3, the V gene TRBV10-3; D remains unclear. The material sequenced was naive CD4+ T cells from PBMCs. Described subset: CD45RA+ positively selected. CDR3 in amino acids: CAISETDFQADTQYF. As DNA, the CDR3 is TGTGCCATCAGTGAGACCGACTTCCAGGCAGATACGCAGTATTTT.